Presented here are 9 T cell receptor beta chains from one specimen sequenced in a study of long-term antiretroviral therapy in people with HIV. Sequencing used immunoSEQ v3.0 at survey level. Measured with immunoSEQ multiplex PCR; TCRdb has only the in-frame clones, and not every one. Among about 19,000 clones listed, 80% were seen once. The source was unsorted PBMCs, collected 0.2 years after starting antiretroviral therapy. These receptors were obtained from a woman in her forties with HIV.

CDR3 loop: CASNQYPGRNTEAFF. Here the CDR3 DNA reads TGTGCCAGCAACCAATACCCGGGTCGGAACACTGAAGCTTTCTTT. The chain recombines TRBV6-6 with TRBJ1-1; D remains unclear. The CDR3 is 15 amino acids. Per the germline V gene, CDR1 is MNHNY and CDR2 is SVGAGI (reference sequence). V lost 7 bases and J lost 1, with 16 bases in between.

The V call is TRBV7-9, the J call TRBJ2-1; D possibly corresponds to TRBD2 (5 bases). Trimming removed 4 bases from V and 6 bases from J, with 13 bases in between. The CDR3 extends over 14 amino acids. Germline CDR1 reads SEHNR; CDR2 reads FQNEAQ (reference sequence). CDR3 loop: CASSYLDEGNEQFF. CDR3 coding DNA: TGTGCCAGCAGCTACTTGGACGAGGGCAATGAGCAGTTCTTC.

This clone was recorded only once. The chain uses TRBV7-2 and TRBJ2-4, with D possibly being TRBD1 or TRBD2 (5 bases each). From germline, CDR1 is SGHTA and CDR2 FQGNSA. The ends were cut back, 1 base at V and 6 bases at J, with 7 bases in the middle. The CDR3 spans 13 residues. The CDR3 DNA is TGTGCCAGCAGCTTAGTGGGGGTAAACATTCAGTACTTC. Its translation: CASSLVGVNIQYF.

This chain links TRBV6-6 with TRBJ1-5; tentatively, D is TRBD1 (5 bases). The V end lost 4 bases, the J end lost 5 bases, and 12 bases lay between the germline ends. CDR1 and CDR2 from the germline V gene are MNHNY and SVGAGI (reference sequence). The CDR3 covers 14 residues. CDR3 protein: CASSLRQTHQPQHF. CDR3 bases: TGTGCCAGCAGTTTACGACAGACACATCAGCCCCAGCATTTT.

This chain uses TRBV27 with TRBJ1-2; D is uncertain. Trimming left V 2 bases short and J 0 bases short, with 4 bases between. The CDR3 spans 13 residues. Germline CDR1 MNHEY, CDR2 SMNVEV (reference sequence). The CDR3 DNA reads TGTGCCAGCAGTTTAACAGCTAACTATGGCTACACCTTC. Encoded protein: CASSLTANYGYTF.

The gene calls are TRBV15 and TRBJ1-5, with unresolved D. The CDR3 totals 13 residues. Trimming cost V 5 bases and J 0 bases, with 5 bases left between them. In germline, CDR1 is LNHNV, CDR2 YYDKDF (reference sequence). CDR3 nucleotide sequence: TGTGCCACCAGCGTGGGTAGCAATCAGCCCCAGCATTTT. The encoded protein is CATSVGSNQPQHF. The full variable domain, with the rest looked up from reference TRBV15 and TRBJ1-5, is DAMVIQNPRYQVTQFGKPVTLSCSQTLNHNVMYWYQQKSSQAPKLLFHYYDKDFNNEADTPDNFQSRRPNTSFCFLDIRSPGLGDTAMYLCATSVGSNQPQHFGDGTRLSIL.

The CDR3 coding sequence is TGTGCCATCAGTGAGAACAGTGCCCCTTATCGCAATCAGCCCCAGCATTTT. It yields the protein CAISENSAPYRNQPQHF. The rearrangement uses TRBV10-3 and TRBJ1-5, with D uncertain. Germline values: CDR1 ENHRY, CDR2 SYGVKD. The CDR3 consists of 17 residues. V gave up 2 bases and J gave up 2 bases, with 16 bases separating them.

The gene calls are TRBV6-1 and TRBJ2-7; D is uncertain. Germline V gene sequence: CDR1 MNHNS, CDR2 SASEGT. V was cut by 5 bases and J by 6 bases, with 11 bases left in between. The CDR3 has 12 amino acids. The CDR3 bases are TGTGCCAGCAGTCACCCAGTGCTCGAGCAGTACTTC. Encoded protein: CASSHPVLEQYF.

This chain joins TRBV27 and TRBJ1-2; possible D gene TRBD1, 5 bases. Trimming left V 6 bases short and J 1 base short, with 12 bases between. Germline assignment: CDR1 MNHEY and CDR2 SMNVEV (reference sequence). CDR3 length: 14 residues. The CDR3 DNA sequence: TGTGCCAGCAGCAATAGCCAGGGTAACTATGGCTACACCTTC. It is translated as CASSNSQGNYGYTF.